This T cell receptor (beta chain) was captured in a study of blood T cells in healthy people across ages. V gave up 5 bases and J gave up 4 bases; unmatched junction bases: 10. The length of the CDR3 is 15 residues. Looked up from germline, CDR1 is SGHTA and CDR2 is FQGNSA. PCR was performed a second time for about 7 to 11 cycles using a sample-barcoded 5' primer and a J-beta primer mix. A single record per CDR3 protein comes from TCRdb applying MiXCR to the 5' RACE reads. This table holds about 680,000 distinct CDR3 sequences, around 49% found once. The receptor was derived from a woman aged 55-69 years in good health. The chain carries TRBV7-2 and TRBJ2-5; 7 nucleotides agree with TRBD1. Input material: blood. CDR3 in amino acids: CASSTFGQAGETQYF. Here the CDR3 DNA reads TGTGCCAGCAGCACCTTCGGACAGGCTGGAGAGACCCAGTACTTC.